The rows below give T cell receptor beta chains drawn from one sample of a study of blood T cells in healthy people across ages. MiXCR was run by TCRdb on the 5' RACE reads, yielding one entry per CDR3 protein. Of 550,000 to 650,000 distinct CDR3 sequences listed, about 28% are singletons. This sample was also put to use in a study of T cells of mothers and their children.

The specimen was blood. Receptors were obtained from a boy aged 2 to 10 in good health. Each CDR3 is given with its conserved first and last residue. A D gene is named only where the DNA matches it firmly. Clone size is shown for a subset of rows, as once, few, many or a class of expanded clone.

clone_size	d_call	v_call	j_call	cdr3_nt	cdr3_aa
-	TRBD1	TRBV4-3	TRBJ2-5	TGCGCCAGCAGCCACGGGCCTGGCTACCCGGGACAGAGAGAGACCCAGTACTTC	CASSHGPGYPGQRETQYF
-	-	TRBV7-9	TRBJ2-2	TGTGCCAGCAGCTTGGACAGACAGAACACCGGGGAGCTGTTTTTT	CASSLDRQNTGELFF
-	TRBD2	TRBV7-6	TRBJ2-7	TGTGCCAGCAGCACTAGCGGGAGCGTAGCCTACGAGCAGTACTTC	CASSTSGSVAYEQYF
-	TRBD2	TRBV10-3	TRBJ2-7	TGTGCCATAGGACTAGCGGGAGAGGGCGAGCAGTACTTC	CAIGLAGEGEQYF
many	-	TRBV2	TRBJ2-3	TGTGCCAGCAGTGAGACAGATACGCAGTATTTT	CASSETDTQYF
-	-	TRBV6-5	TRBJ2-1	TGTGCCAGCAGTTACACCCATACAGGGTACAATGAGCAGTTCTTC	CASSYTHTGYNEQFF
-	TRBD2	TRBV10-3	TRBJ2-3	TGTGCCATCAGCGAGAGGCTAGCGGGAGGTTCTGTGGGAGATACGCAGTATTTT	CAISERLAGGSVGDTQYF
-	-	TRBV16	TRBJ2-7	TGTGCCAGCAGCCAATCGGTCCAGGGTAAGCAGTACTTC	CASSQSVQGKQYF
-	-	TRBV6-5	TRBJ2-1	TGTGCCAGCAGTTATCCTAAGGCTAGTAAGTTTATCGATGAGCAGTTCTTC	CASSYPKASKFIDEQFF
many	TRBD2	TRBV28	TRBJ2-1	TGTGCCAGCAGTTCCAGTACTAGCGGGAGGGTCGATGAGCAGTTCTTC	CASSSSTSGRVDEQFF
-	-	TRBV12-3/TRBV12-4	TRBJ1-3	TGTGCCAGCAGTTTAGACGGGGGGGACTCTGGAAACACCATATATTTT	CASSLDGGDSGNTIYF
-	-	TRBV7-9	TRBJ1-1	TGTGCCAGCAGCTTTCCTGGAACAGGCACTGAAGCTTTCTTT	CASSFPGTGTEAFF
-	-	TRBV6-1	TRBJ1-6	TGTGCCAGCAGCCCACAGGACTGGACCAATTCACCCCTCCACTTT	CASSPQDWTNSPLHF
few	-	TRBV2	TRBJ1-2	TGTGCCAGCAGCGCAAACATAGATGGCTACACCTTC	CASSANIDGYTF
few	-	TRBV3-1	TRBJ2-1	TGTGCCAGCAGCCAAGTTACGGCTAGCGATGAGCAGTTCTTC	CASSQVTASDEQFF
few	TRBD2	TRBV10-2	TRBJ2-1	TGCGCCAGCACCGTTCGACTAGCGACTAATGAGCAGTTCTTC	CASTVRLATNEQFF
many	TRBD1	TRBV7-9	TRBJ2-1	TGTGCCAGCAGCGAGGGGGCGAATGAGCAGTTCTTC	CASSEGANEQFF
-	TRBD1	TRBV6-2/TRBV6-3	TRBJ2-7	TGTGCCAGCAGTTACGGGACAGACAAGCAGTACTTC	CASSYGTDKQYF
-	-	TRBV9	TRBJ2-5	TGTGCCAGCAGCGTAGCTCTGGGTTTGCGGGAGACCCAGTACTTC	CASSVALGLRETQYF
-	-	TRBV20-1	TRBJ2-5	TGCAGTGCTAGAGTGGCCGCGGCGGGGCGTCGAGAGACCCAGTACTTC	CSARVAAAGRRETQYF
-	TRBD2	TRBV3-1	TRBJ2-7	TGTGCCAGCAGCCTTGGCGGGACTAGCTTCTACGAGCAGTACTTC	CASSLGGTSFYEQYF
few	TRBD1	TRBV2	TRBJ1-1	TGTGCCAGCAGCGGTGGACAGGCGAACACTGAAGCTTTCTTT	CASSGGQANTEAFF
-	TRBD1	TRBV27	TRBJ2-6	TGTGCCAGCAGTTTGGACAGGGTAACGATCTCTGGGGCCAACGTCCTGACTTTC	CASSLDRVTISGANVLTF
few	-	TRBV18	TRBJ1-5	TGTGCCAGCTCACCAGATTATAGGGGGGGGAGACAGCCCCAGCATTTT	CASSPDYRGGRQPQHF